The 21 T cell receptor beta chains listed next were all sequenced from one sample in a study of glioma-infiltrating T cells after dendritic cell vaccination. The assay was immunoSEQ multiplex PCR, and TCRdb's table has in-frame clones only and misses some. The sample comprises fewer than 50,000 clones, just under 85% of which are singletons, and 7.8% rests with the top ten. The specimen was blood, collected before dendritic cell vaccination. These receptors came from a human donor with glioblastoma.

The chain links TRBV7-3 to TRBJ2-3; possibly TRBD1 for D (5 bases). Trimming took off 4 bases at V and 4 bases at J, with 6 bases between the two ends. The germline CDR1 and CDR2 sequences are SGHTA and FQGTGA. The CDR3 is made up of 12 amino acids. The CDR3 DNA sequence: TGTGCCAGCAGCTCAGGGTCAGATACGCAGTATTTT. Protein product: CASSSGSDTQYF.

This clone was detected only a few times. J is TRBJ2-7 and V is TRBV5-8, with TRBD1 identical over 7 bases. The CDR3 runs to 14 residues. The germline V gene encodes CDR1 SGHTS and CDR2 YDEGEE. V lost 2 bases and J lost 1; bases outside the gene matches: 3. This chain's CDR3 is CASSFGTASYEQYF. In DNA form, the CDR3 reads TGTGCCAGCAGCTTCGGGACAGCTTCCTACGAGCAGTACTTC.

The V gene is TRBV9, the J gene TRBJ1-6; the D gene is possibly TRBD1 (6 bases). The length of the CDR3 is 15 residues. The V gene's germline CDR1 is SGDLS and CDR2 YYNGEE. Deletions cut 2 bases from V and 9 bases from J, with 15 bases between. CDR3 in DNA: TGTGCCAGCAGCGTCGCTTCGACAGGTACTTCACCCCTCCACTTT. As protein: CASSVASTGTSPLHF.

The table lists this clone with a few counts. The same CDR3 also results from other DNA sequences found in this sample. This chain joins TRBV30 and TRBJ1-6, with D tentatively TRBD1 (6 bases). V lost 2 bases to trimming and J lost 3 bases, with 11 bases between them. The CDR3 totals 15 residues. The germline gives CDR1 GTSNPN, CDR2 SVGIG (reference sequence). The CDR3 protein is CAWSWGTNYNSPLHF. CDR3 nucleotide sequence: TGTGCCTGGAGTTGGGGGACAAACTATAATTCACCCCTCCACTTT.

This clone was counted once. The chain has TRBV30 and TRBJ1-5; TRBD1 might be the D (5 bases). The CDR3 extends over 15 amino acids. Trimming pared 0 bases from V and 4 bases from J, leaving 13 bases between. Germline lookup yields CDR1 GTSNPN and CDR2 SVGIG (reference sequence). The CDR3 is CAWSVVSGGNQPQHF. DNA of the CDR3: TGTGCCTGGAGTGTAGTATCTGGGGGGAATCAGCCCCAGCATTTT. Full variable domain (missing parts from reference TRBV30 and TRBJ1-5): SQTIHQWPATLVQPVGSPLSLECTVEGTSNPNLYWYRQAAGRGLQLLFYSVGIGQISSEVPQNLSASRPQDRQFILSSKKLLLSDSGFYLCAWSVVSGGNQPQHFGDGTRLSIL.

The V gene is TRBV6-1, the J gene TRBJ1-1, with 8 bases aligning to TRBD1. Germline V gene data show CDR1 as MNHNS and CDR2 as SASEGT. J lost 0 bases, V lost 6 bases, and 6 bases had no gene match. The CDR3 loop spans 15 amino acids. The CDR3 DNA is TGTGCCAGCAGAGGACAGGGATCACTGAACACTGAAGCTTTCTTT. Protein: CASRGQGSLNTEAFF.

The chain uses TRBV9 and TRBJ2-5; D might be TRBD2 (5 bases). Germline V lookup: CDR1 SGDLS, CDR2 YYNGEE. V lost 4 bases and J lost 5, with 18 bases in between. There are 15 residues in the CDR3. The CDR3 reads CASSPGGRAHETQYF. The CDR3 nucleotides are TGTGCCAGCAGCCCAGGTGGGAGAGCTCATGAGACCCAGTACTTC.

The chain has TRBV9 and TRBJ1-2, with TRBD1 matching over 7 bases. Germline V CDR1 and CDR2: SGDLS, YYNGEE. The junction had 7 bases not matched to a gene; V was cut back by 4 bases and J by 1 base. This CDR3 has 15 amino acids. The CDR3, as DNA: TGTGCCAGCAGCACCTCGACAGGGCGTAACTATGGCTACACCTTC. It is translated as CASSTSTGRNYGYTF.

This clone has only one observation. V gene TRBV7-6 combines with J gene TRBJ2-7; D perhaps matches TRBD2 (6 bases). CDR1 is SGHVS and CDR2 is FNYEAQ in the germline V gene. Deletions cut 5 bases from V and 0 bases from J, with 14 bases between. The CDR3 length is 15 residues. The CDR3 region is CASSPLRGNSYEQYF. For the CDR3, the DNA is TGTGCCAGCAGCCCCCTCCGGGGGAACTCCTACGAGCAGTACTTC.

Here the CDR3 reads CASSAWGGGGSGANVLTF. The CDR3 DNA reads TGTGCCAGCAGCGCCTGGGGTGGGGGGGGGAGCGGGGCCAACGTCCTGACTTTC. The J gene is TRBJ2-6, the V gene TRBV2; 7 bases are shared with TRBD2. J was trimmed by 4 bases and V by 6 bases; bases with no gene match: 15. CDR3 size: 18 residues. Per the germline V gene, CDR1 is SNHLY and CDR2 is FYNNEI.

In this sample, this clone turned up once. This rearrangement joins TRBV4-2 to TRBJ1-6, with D perhaps matching TRBD1 (5 bases). The V and J ends lost 0 bases and 10 bases respectively, with 16 bases between them. Germline-derived CDR1 and CDR2 are LGHNA and YNFKEQ. The length of the CDR3 is 16 residues. CDR3 in DNA: TGTGCCAGCAGCCAAGAAGGGGTGCAGGGTGGATCACCCCTCCACTTT. This sequence encodes CASSQEGVQGGSPLHF.

The V call is TRBV6-5, the J call TRBJ1-2; D not certain. The ends were cut back, 5 bases at V and 3 bases at J, with 13 bases in the middle. CDR1 is MNHEY and CDR2 is SVGAGI in the germline V gene. The CDR3 loop spans 14 amino acids. The CDR3 coding sequence is TGTGCCAGCAGTAGCCACACAGAGTACTATGGCTACACCTTC. This sequence encodes CASSSHTEYYGYTF.

V gene TRBV5-4 combines with J gene TRBJ2-7, with TRBD2 matching over 8 bases. V trimming: 5 bases; J trimming: 3 bases; junction bases outside the gene matches: 10. The CDR3 has 15 amino acids. Germline V gives CDR1 SGHNT, CDR2 YYREEE (reference sequence). The CDR3 DNA follows: TGTGCCAGCAGACAGGCGGGGGGACCGCTCTACGAGCAGTACTTC. This gives the protein CASRQAGGPLYEQYF.

The chain has TRBV7-2 and TRBJ1-1; the D is unclear. Germline CDR1 is SGHTA and CDR2 is FQGNSA. Trimming shortened V by 3 bases and J by 1 base, and 6 bases separated the two germline ends. The CDR3 runs to 13 residues. CDR3 region: CASSLEANTEAFF. CDR3 nucleotides: TGTGCCAGCAGCTTGGAGGCGAACACTGAAGCTTTCTTT.

About this clone: One end of the junction does not line up with germline, which may come from a read error. Other nucleotide sequences from this sample produce the same CDR3. The chain carries TRBV5-8 and TRBJ1-2; D unresolved. This CDR3 contains 13 residues. CDR1 and CDR2 from the germline V gene are SGHTS and YDEGEE. The CDR3 protein is CASSLAVNYGYTF. The CDR3 region has the DNA TGTGCCAGTAGCTTGGCCGTAAACTATGGCTACACCTTC.

V is TRBV4-1 and J is TRBJ1-4; weak D call: TRBD1 (6 bases). V lost 7 bases, J lost 5 bases, and 8 bases lay in between. The CDR3 runs 12 residues. Germline V gene sequence: CDR1 MGHRA, CDR2 YSYEKL. DNA of the CDR3: TGCGCCAGCATGGGGGCCAATGAAAAACTGTTTTTT. Translated, it gives CASMGANEKLFF.

This clone was recorded once. The V gene is TRBV2, the J gene TRBJ1-6, with no clear D. CDR1 is SNHLY, CDR2 FYNNEI, per germline. The CDR3 runs to 12 residues. The V end was cut by 4 bases, the J end by 8 bases, with 6 bases between. The CDR3 reads CASSGQDSPLHF. DNA for the CDR3: TGTGCCAGCAGTGGACAAGATTCACCCCTCCACTTT. Using reference TRBV2 and TRBJ1-6 for the parts outside the CDR3, the full variable domain is EPEVTQTPSHQVTQMGQEVILRCVPISNHLYFYWYRQILGQKVEFLVSFYNNEISEKSEIFDDQFSVERPDGSNFTLKIRSTKLEDSAMYFCASSGQDSPLHFGNGTRLTVT.

The chain uses TRBV30 and TRBJ2-1, with 12 bases identical to TRBD1. CDR3 length: 13 amino acids. V gave up 4 bases and J gave up 8 bases; unmatched junction bases: 3. CDR1 is GTSNPN and CDR2 is SVGIG in the germline V gene (reference sequence). This chain's CDR3 is CAWTGQGADEQFF. The CDR3 DNA reads as TGTGCCTGGACGGGACAGGGGGCGGATGAGCAGTTCTTC.

The chain employs TRBV11-3 and TRBJ2-2; D is perhaps TRBD2 (6 bases). With 4 bases removed from V and 6 bases from J, the gap between germline ends came to 18 bases. In germline, CDR1 is SGHNT, CDR2 YENEEA. The CDR3 contains 16 residues. The DNA of the CDR3 is TGTGCCAGCAGCTCTCGACAGATGTCGGGGGCCGGGGAGCTGTTTTTT. Its translation is CASSSRQMSGAGELFF.

The J gene is TRBJ1-2, the V gene TRBV27; weak D call: TRBD1 (5 bases). Germline loops: CDR1 MNHEY, CDR2 SMNVEV (reference sequence). V was shortened by 7 bases and J by 0 bases, with 9 bases between the two germline ends. The CDR3 spans 13 residues. The CDR3 DNA sequence: TGTGCCAGCACAGGGTCCCCTAACTATGGCTACACCTTC. Amino acid sequence: CASTGSPNYGYTF.

This clone was counted only a few times. V and J are TRBV7-9 and TRBJ2-1; D might be TRBD2 (7 bases). The CDR3 has 16 amino acids. Germline V gene sequence: CDR1 SEHNR, CDR2 FQNEAQ (reference sequence). Trimming removed 5 bases at V and 3 bases at J, with 17 bases between. The CDR3: CASSLRGGGGYNEQFF. Here the CDR3 DNA reads TGTGCCAGCAGCCTCAGGGGAGGCGGGGGCTACAATGAGCAGTTCTTC. Variable domain in full (rest from reference TRBV7-9 and TRBJ2-1): DTGVSQNPRHKITKRGQNVTFRCDPISEHNRLYWYRQTLGQGPEFLTYFQNEAQLEKSRLLSDRFSAERPKGSFSTLEIQRTEQGDSAMYLCASSLRGGGGYNEQFFGPGTRLTVL.